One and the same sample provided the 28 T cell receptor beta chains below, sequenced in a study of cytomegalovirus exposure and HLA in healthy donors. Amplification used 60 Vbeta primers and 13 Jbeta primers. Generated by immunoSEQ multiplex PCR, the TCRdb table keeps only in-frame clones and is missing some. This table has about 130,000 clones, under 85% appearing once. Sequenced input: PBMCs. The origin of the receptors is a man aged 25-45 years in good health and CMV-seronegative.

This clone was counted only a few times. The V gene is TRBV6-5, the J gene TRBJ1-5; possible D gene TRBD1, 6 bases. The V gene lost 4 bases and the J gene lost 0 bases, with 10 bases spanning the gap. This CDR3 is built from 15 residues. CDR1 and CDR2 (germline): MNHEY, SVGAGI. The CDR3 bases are TGTGCCAGCAGTTCAGGGGCTCATAGCAATCAGCCCCAGCATTTT. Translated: CASSSGAHSNQPQHF.

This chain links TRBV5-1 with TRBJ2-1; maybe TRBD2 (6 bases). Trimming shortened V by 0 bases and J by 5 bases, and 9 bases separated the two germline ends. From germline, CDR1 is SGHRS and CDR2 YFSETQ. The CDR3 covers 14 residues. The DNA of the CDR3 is TGCGCCAGCAGCTTGGCCGGAGGGAACAATGAGCAGTTCTTC. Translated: CASSLAGGNNEQFF.

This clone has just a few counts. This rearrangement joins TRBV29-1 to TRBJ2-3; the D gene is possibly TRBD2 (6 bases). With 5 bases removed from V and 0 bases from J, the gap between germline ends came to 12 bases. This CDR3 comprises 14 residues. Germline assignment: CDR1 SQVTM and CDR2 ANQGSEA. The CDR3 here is CSVIRGLSTDTQYF. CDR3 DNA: TGCAGCGTTATTCGGGGGTTGAGCACAGATACGCAGTATTTT.

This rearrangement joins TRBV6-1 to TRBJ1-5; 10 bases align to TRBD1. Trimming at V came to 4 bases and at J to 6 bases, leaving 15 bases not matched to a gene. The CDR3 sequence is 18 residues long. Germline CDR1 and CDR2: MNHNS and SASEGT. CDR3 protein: CASSGPDRGRRLSQPQHF. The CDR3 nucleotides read TGTGCCAGCAGTGGACCCGACAGGGGGCGGCGGCTGAGTCAGCCCCAGCATTTT.

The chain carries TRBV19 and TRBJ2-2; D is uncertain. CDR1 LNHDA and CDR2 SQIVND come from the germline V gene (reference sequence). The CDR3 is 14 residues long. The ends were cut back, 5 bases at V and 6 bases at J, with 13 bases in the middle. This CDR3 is CASSLQVLAGELFF. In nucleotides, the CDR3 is TGTGCCAGTAGTCTGCAGGTTTTGGCCGGGGAGCTGTTTTTT.

CDR3 sequence: CASSEVRQGNTEAFF. The CDR3, as DNA: TGTGCCAGCAGTGAAGTCCGACAGGGAAACACTGAAGCTTTCTTT. This chain connects TRBV2 to TRBJ1-1; TRBD1 matches 7 bases. The junction had 4 bases not matched to a gene; V was cut back by 1 base and J by 2 bases. This CDR3 has 15 residues. Germline assignment: CDR1 SNHLY and CDR2 FYNNEI.

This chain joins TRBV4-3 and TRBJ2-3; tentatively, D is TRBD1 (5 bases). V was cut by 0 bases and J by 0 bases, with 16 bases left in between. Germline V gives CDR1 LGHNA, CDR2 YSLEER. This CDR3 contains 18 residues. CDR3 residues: CASSQDPHRIPSTDTQYF. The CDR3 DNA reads TGCGCCAGCAGCCAAGACCCTCACAGGATTCCTAGCACAGATACGCAGTATTTT.

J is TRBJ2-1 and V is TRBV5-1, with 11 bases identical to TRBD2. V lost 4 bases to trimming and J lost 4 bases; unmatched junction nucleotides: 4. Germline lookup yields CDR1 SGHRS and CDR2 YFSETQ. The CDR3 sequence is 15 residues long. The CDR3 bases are TGCGCCAGCAGCCCTAGCGGGGGGATGTACAATGAGCAGTTCTTC. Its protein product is CASSPSGGMYNEQFF.

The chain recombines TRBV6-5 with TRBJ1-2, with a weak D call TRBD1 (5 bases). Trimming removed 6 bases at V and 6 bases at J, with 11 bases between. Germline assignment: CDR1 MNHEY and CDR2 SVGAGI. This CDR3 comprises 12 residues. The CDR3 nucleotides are TGTGCCAGCAGAGCGGGGGGGGATGGCTACACCTTC. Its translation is CASRAGGDGYTF.

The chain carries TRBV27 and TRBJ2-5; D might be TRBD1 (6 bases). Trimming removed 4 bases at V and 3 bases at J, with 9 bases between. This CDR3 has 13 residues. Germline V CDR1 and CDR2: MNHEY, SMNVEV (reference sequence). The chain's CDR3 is CASSSRQEETQYF. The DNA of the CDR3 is TGTGCCAGCAGTTCAAGACAGGAAGAGACCCAGTACTTC.

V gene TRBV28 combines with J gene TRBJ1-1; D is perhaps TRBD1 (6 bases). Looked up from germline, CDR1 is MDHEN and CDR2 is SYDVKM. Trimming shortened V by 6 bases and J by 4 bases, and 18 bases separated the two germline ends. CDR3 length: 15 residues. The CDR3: CASRADRLFSTEAFF. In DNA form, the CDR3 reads TGTGCCAGCAGGGCAGACAGGCTCTTTAGCACTGAAGCTTTCTTT. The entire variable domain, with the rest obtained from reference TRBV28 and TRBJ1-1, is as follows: DVKVTQSSRYLVKRTGEKVFLECVQDMDHENMFWYRQDPGLGLRLIYFSYDVKMKEKGDIPEGYSVSREKKERFSLILESASTNQTSMYLCASRADRLFSTEAFFGQGTRLTVV.

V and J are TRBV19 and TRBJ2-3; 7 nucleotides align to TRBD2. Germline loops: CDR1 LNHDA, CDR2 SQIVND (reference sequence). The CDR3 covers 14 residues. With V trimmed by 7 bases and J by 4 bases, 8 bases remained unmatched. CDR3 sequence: CASTPGRGADTQYF. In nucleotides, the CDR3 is TGTGCCAGTACTCCTGGTCGGGGGGCAGATACGCAGTATTTT.

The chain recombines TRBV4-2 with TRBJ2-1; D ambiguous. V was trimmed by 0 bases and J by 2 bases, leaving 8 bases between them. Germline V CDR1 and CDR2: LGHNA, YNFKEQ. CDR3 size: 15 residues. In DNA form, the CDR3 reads TGTGCCAGCAGCCAAGAAAAGCGCACCTACAATGAGCAGTTCTTC. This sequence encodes CASSQEKRTYNEQFF.

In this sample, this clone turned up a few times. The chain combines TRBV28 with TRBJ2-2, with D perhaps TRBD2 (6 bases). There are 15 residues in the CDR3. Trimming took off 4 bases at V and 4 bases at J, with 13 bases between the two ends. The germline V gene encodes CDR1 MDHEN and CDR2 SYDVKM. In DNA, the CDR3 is TGTGCCAGCAGTTCGACCGGGAGTGGCACCGGGGAGCTGTTTTTT. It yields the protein CASSSTGSGTGELFF.

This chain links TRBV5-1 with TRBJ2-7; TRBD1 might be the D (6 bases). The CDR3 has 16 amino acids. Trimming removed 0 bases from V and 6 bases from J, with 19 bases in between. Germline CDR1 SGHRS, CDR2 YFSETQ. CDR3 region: CASSLGTVSEGLEQYF. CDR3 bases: TGCGCCAGCAGCTTGGGGACAGTAAGCGAGGGTCTCGAGCAGTACTTC.

CDR3 in amino acids: CASSLGAKGNTIYF. The CDR3, as DNA: TGCGCCAGCAGCTTGGGCGCTAAGGGAAACACCATATATTTT. This sequence joins TRBV5-1 and TRBJ1-3; D not certain. The V gene lost 0 bases and the J gene lost 4 bases, with 8 bases spanning the gap. CDR1 SGHRS and CDR2 YFSETQ come from the germline V gene. The CDR3 contains 14 residues. Full variable domain (missing parts from reference TRBV5-1 and TRBJ1-3): KAGVTQTPRYLIKTRGQQVTLSCSPISGHRSVSWYQQTPGQGLQFLFEYFSETQRNKGNFPGRFSGRQFSNSRSEMNVSTLELGDSALYLCASSLGAKGNTIYFGEGSWLTVV.

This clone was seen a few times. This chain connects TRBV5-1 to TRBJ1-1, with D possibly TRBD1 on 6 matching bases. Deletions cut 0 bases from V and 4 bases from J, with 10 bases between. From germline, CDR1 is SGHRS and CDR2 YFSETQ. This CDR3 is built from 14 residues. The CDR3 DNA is TGCGCCAGCAGCTTGGACAGGGTGGCCACTGAAGCTTTCTTT. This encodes CASSLDRVATEAFF.

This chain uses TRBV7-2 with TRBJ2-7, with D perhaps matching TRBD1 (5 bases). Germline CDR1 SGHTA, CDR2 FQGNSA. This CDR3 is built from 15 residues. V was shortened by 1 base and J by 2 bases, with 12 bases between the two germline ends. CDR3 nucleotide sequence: TGTGCCAGCAGCTTAGTGAACAGGCTTCCCTACGAGCAGTACTTC. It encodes CASSLVNRLPYEQYF.

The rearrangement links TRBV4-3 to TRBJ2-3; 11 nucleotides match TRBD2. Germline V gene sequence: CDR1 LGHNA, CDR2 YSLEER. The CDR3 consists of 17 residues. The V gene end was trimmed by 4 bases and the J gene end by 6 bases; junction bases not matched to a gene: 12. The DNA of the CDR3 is TGCGCCAGCAGCCCCCGAGGAATAGCGGGGGGGAGGGATACGCAGTATTTT. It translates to CASSPRGIAGGRDTQYF.

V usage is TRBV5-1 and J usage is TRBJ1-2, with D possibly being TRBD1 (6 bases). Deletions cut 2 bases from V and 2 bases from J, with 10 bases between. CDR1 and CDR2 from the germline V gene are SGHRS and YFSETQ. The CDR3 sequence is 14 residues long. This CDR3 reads CASSFGGSNYGYTF. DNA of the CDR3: TGCGCCAGCAGCTTTGGGGGCTCAAACTATGGCTACACCTTC.

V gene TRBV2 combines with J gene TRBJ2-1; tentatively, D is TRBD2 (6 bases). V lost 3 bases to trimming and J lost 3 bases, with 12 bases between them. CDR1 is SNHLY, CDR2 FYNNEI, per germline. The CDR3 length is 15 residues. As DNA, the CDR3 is TGTGCCAGCAGTGATAGGCCGGGAGTCTACAATGAGCAGTTCTTC. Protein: CASSDRPGVYNEQFF.

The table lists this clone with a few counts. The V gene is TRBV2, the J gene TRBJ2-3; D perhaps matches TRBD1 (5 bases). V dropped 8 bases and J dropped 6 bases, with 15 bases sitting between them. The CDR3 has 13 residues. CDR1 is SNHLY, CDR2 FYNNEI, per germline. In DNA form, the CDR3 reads TGTGCCAGCCAGGCCCGACAGACGGATACGCAGTATTTT. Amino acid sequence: CASQARQTDTQYF.

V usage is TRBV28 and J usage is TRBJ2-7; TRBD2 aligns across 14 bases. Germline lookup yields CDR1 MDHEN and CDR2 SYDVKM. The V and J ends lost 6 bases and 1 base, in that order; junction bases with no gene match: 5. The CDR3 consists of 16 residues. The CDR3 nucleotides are TGTGCCAGCAGCGGGACTAGCGGGAGTTTGTCCTACGAGCAGTACTTC. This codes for CASSGTSGSLSYEQYF.

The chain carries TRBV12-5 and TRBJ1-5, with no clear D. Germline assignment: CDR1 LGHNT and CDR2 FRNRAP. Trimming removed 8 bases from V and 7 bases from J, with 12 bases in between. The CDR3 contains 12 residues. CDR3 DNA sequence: TGTGCTAGTAGTCGGGATTTCCAGCCCCAGCATTTT. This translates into CASSRDFQPQHF.

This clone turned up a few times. The CDR3 loop is CASSGSDSNEKLFF. In DNA, the CDR3 is TGTGCCAGTAGTGGATCCGACTCTAATGAAAAACTGTTTTTT. The chain carries TRBV19 and TRBJ1-4; D is undetermined. The CDR3 length is 14 residues. Germline V gene data show CDR1 as LNHDA and CDR2 as SQIVND (reference sequence). Trimming took off 5 bases at V and 3 bases at J, with 10 bases between the two ends. Full variable domain (rest looked up from reference TRBV19 and TRBJ1-4): DGGITQSPKYLFRKEGQNVTLSCEQNLNHDAMYWYRQDPGQGLRLIYYSQIVNDFQKGDIAEGYSVSREKKESFPLTVTSAQKNPTAFYLCASSGSDSNEKLFFGSGTQLSVL.

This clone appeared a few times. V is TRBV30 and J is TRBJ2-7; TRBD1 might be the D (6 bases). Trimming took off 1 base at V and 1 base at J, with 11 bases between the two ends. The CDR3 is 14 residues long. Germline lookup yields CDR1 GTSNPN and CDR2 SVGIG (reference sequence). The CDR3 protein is CAWSAEDSSYEQYF. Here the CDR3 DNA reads TGTGCCTGGAGTGCGGAGGACAGTTCCTACGAGCAGTACTTC. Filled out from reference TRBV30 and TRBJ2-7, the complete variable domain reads SQTIHQWPATLVQPVGSPLSLECTVEGTSNPNLYWYRQAAGRGLQLLFYSVGIGQISSEVPQNLSASRPQDRQFILSSKKLLLSDSGFYLCAWSAEDSSYEQYFGPGTRLTVT.

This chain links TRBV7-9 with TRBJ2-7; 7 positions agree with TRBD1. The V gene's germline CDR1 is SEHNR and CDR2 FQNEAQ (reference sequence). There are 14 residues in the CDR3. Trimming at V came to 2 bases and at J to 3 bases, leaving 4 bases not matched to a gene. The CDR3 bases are TGTGCCAGCAGCTTACCGGGACAGAGCTACGAGCAGTACTTC. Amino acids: CASSLPGQSYEQYF. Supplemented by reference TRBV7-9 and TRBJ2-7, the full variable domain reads DTGVSQNPRHKITKRGQNVTFRCDPISEHNRLYWYRQTLGQGPEFLTYFQNEAQLEKSRLLSDRFSAERPKGSFSTLEIQRTEQGDSAMYLCASSLPGQSYEQYFGPGTRLTVT.

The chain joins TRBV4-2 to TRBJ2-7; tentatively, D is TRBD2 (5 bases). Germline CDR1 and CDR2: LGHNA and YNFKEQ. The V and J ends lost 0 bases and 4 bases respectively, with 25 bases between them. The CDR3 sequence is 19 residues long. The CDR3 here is CASSQDLPPSAVPFYEQYF. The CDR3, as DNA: TGTGCCAGCAGCCAAGATCTCCCACCTTCAGCGGTCCCTTTTTACGAGCAGTACTTC.